Presented here are 20 T cell receptor beta chains from one specimen sequenced in a study of technical replicates of blood from four donors. Generated by immunoSEQ multiplex PCR, the TCRdb table keeps only in-frame clones and is missing some. Among about 83,000 clones listed, roughly nine tenths were seen once. Sequencing input: T cells isolated from PBMCs. The receptors derive from a human donor in good health.

This clone was observed once. The chain links TRBV9 to TRBJ1-3, with D hard to call. The CDR3 spans 14 residues. The germline V gene has CDR1 SGDLS and CDR2 YYNGEE. V was pared by 1 base and J by 4 bases, with 9 bases between. CDR3 residues: CASSVYYLGNTIYF. DNA for the CDR3: TGTGCCAGCAGCGTATATTATCTAGGAAACACCATATATTTT.

The V gene is TRBV28, the J gene TRBJ1-1, with 10 bases identical to TRBD1. The CDR3 is 12 amino acids. The junction had 3 bases not matched to a gene; V was cut back by 9 bases and J by 5 bases. Per germline, CDR1 MDHEN and CDR2 SYDVKM. This chain's CDR3 is CASGQGGTEAFF. The CDR3 nucleotides are TGTGCCAGTGGACAGGGGGGGACTGAAGCTTTCTTT.

The chain is built from TRBV27 and TRBJ2-3; TRBD2 agrees at 11 bases. The ends lost 6 bases at V and 0 bases at J; junction bases unmatched: 2. This CDR3 has 15 residues. Germline V CDR1 and CDR2: MNHEY, SMNVEV (reference sequence). CDR3: CASRRLAGSTDTQYF. The CDR3 nucleotides read TGTGCCAGCAGAAGACTAGCGGGAAGCACAGATACGCAGTATTTT.

This clone was seen once. Written as DNA, the CDR3 is TGCGCCAGCAGCTTGGAGTCCGGGGTCACAGATACGCAGTATTTT. Translation: CASSLESGVTDTQYF. The chain is built from TRBV5-1 and TRBJ2-3, with D perhaps matching TRBD2 (5 bases). There are 15 residues in the CDR3. The germline V and J ends were trimmed by 0 bases and 2 bases, with 10 bases remaining between them. The germline V gene has CDR1 SGHRS and CDR2 YFSETQ.

The chain links TRBV11-3 to TRBJ2-5; D might be TRBD2 (6 bases). The germline V gene encodes CDR1 SGHNT and CDR2 YENEEA. Trimming left V 0 bases short and J 3 bases short, with 11 bases between. The CDR3 has 15 residues. The CDR3 DNA follows: TGTGCCAGCAGCTTAGATTCCGGGACTGAAGAGACCCAGTACTTC. It codes for CASSLDSGTEETQYF.

The chain employs TRBV7-9 and TRBJ1-4, with TRBD1 matching over 7 bases. Germline loops: CDR1 SEHNR, CDR2 FQNEAQ (reference sequence). With V trimmed by 1 base and J by 7 bases, 9 bases remained unmatched. The CDR3 totals 16 residues. The chain's CDR3 is CASSLEGQFDSEKLFF. The CDR3 bases are TGTGCCAGCAGCTTAGAGGGACAGTTCGATAGTGAAAAACTGTTTTTT.

The V gene is TRBV25-1, the J gene TRBJ2-2, with no clear D. CDR3 size: 14 residues. V dropped 2 bases and J dropped 3 bases, with 7 bases sitting between them. Germline V lookup: CDR1 MGHDK, CDR2 SYGVNS. The CDR3 reads CASSEPIHTGELFF. CDR3 bases: TGTGCCAGCAGTGAACCTATTCACACCGGGGAGCTGTTTTTT.

The gene calls are TRBV27 and TRBJ2-7, with a weak D call TRBD2 (6 bases). Trimming removed 5 bases from V and 0 bases from J, with 11 bases in between. The CDR3 is made up of 14 amino acids. Germline V gene sequence: CDR1 MNHEY, CDR2 SMNVEV (reference sequence). CDR3 bases: TGTGCCAGCAGTAGGAGGGGAGGCTCCTACGAGCAGTACTTC. Translation: CASSRRGGSYEQYF.

The sample holds one count of this clone. The J gene is TRBJ2-7, the V gene TRBV7-2, with D possibly being TRBD2 (5 bases). V lost 10 bases, J lost 6 bases, and 28 bases lay in between. CDR1 and CDR2 from the germline V gene are SGHTA and FQGNSA. The CDR3 has 16 amino acids. The CDR3 nucleotides read TGTGCCACCACGGTGGCCCCGGGATCCCCTAACGCCGAGCAGTACTTC. Its translation is CATTVAPGSPNAEQYF.

The chain carries TRBV4-1 and TRBJ1-3, with D tentatively TRBD1 (5 bases). V was cut by 1 base and J by 4 bases, with 11 bases left in between. The germline V gene encodes CDR1 MGHRA and CDR2 YSYEKL. The CDR3 spans 15 residues. The CDR3 sequence: CASSQGRANGNTIYF. CDR3 bases: TGCGCCAGCAGCCAAGGCAGGGCGAACGGAAACACCATATATTTT.

The genes are TRBV19 and TRBJ2-2; 7 bases are shared with TRBD2. From germline, CDR1 is LNHDA and CDR2 SQIVND (reference sequence). CDR3 length: 14 residues. Unmatched junction bases numbered 3, after V lost 5 bases and J lost 3 bases. The CDR3 loop reads CASSPSGYTGELFF. The CDR3 DNA reads as TGTGCCAGTAGTCCTAGCGGATACACCGGGGAGCTGTTTTTT. The full variable domain, rest sourced from reference TRBV19 and TRBJ2-2, is DGGITQSPKYLFRKEGQNVTLSCEQNLNHDAMYWYRQDPGQGLRLIYYSQIVNDFQKGDIAEGYSVSREKKESFPLTVTSAQKNPTAFYLCASSPSGYTGELFFGEGSRLTVL.

This clone was recorded once. This chain joins TRBV7-6 and TRBJ2-7; maybe TRBD1 (6 bases). Trimming removed 5 bases at V and 0 bases at J, with 17 bases between. The CDR3 consists of 16 residues. Germline V lookup: CDR1 SGHVS, CDR2 FNYEAQ. CDR3: CASSIGGTHSSYEQYF. The CDR3 coding sequence is TGTGCCAGCAGCATCGGTGGGACACATAGCTCCTACGAGCAGTACTTC.

This clone was counted a single time. The chain couples TRBV10-2 to TRBJ2-2; possibly TRBD2 for D (6 bases). Deletions cut 4 bases from V and 5 bases from J, with 17 bases between. There are 16 residues in the CDR3. Germline CDR1 is WSHSY and CDR2 is SAAADI. CDR3 in DNA: TGCGCCAGCAGTGGCGGGGCCCAAGGCTATACCGGGGAGCTGTTTTTT. It specifies CASSGGAQGYTGELFF.

The chain links TRBV7-2 to TRBJ1-2; a weak D match, TRBD1 (6 bases). V lost 1 base and J 6 bases, leaving 12 bases between the germline ends. The CDR3 contains 14 residues. Germline V gives CDR1 SGHTA, CDR2 FQGNSA. CDR3 coding DNA: TGTGCCAGCAGCTTAGGACGGACAGTAAATGGCTACACCTTC. This encodes CASSLGRTVNGYTF.

With regard to this clone: Other DNA variants within this sample encode the same CDR3. V is TRBV18 and J is TRBJ1-5; D remains unclear. The CDR3 loop spans 14 amino acids. CDR1 and CDR2 (germline): KGHSH, LQKENI. V lost 3 bases and J lost 3, with 9 bases in between. CDR3 DNA sequence: TGTGCCAGCTCACCTGAGAGTTCCAATCAGCCCCAGCATTTT. Protein sequence: CASSPESSNQPQHF.

This sequence joins TRBV5-1 and TRBJ1-2, with a weak D call TRBD1 (6 bases). This CDR3 region has 14 residues. Germline CDR1 SGHRS, CDR2 YFSETQ. Trimming left V 6 bases short and J 8 bases short, with 20 bases between. The CDR3 spells CASNDGQTGGGYTF. CDR3 sequence (DNA): TGCGCCAGCAACGATGGACAGACGGGAGGGGGCTACACCTTC.

The rearrangement joins TRBV29-1 to TRBJ1-1, with a weak D call TRBD1 (6 bases). This CDR3 is 14 amino acids long. V dropped 4 bases and J dropped 7 bases, with 19 bases sitting between them. The germline V gene encodes CDR1 SQVTM and CDR2 ANQGSEA. For the CDR3, the DNA is TGCAGCGTTGCTTTTCAGGGGTCACTCCTTGAAGCTTTCTTT. Its translation is CSVAFQGSLLEAFF.

The chain combines TRBV11-2 with TRBJ2-1, with 13 bases fitting TRBD2. V shed 0 bases and J 8 bases; nucleotides not matched to a gene: 10. Germline CDR1 reads SGHAT; CDR2 reads FQNNGV. The CDR3 is 18 residues long. Written as DNA, the CDR3 is TGTGCCAGCAGCTTAGATGCCTGGACTAGCGGGAGAGTTTATGAGCAGTTCTTC. This sequence encodes CASSLDAWTSGRVYEQFF. Full variable domain (rest looked up from reference TRBV11-2 and TRBJ2-1): EAGVAQSPRYKIIEKRQSVAFWCNPISGHATLYWYQQILGQGPKLLIQFQNNGVVDDSQLPKDRFSAERLKGVDSTLKIQPAKLEDSAVYLCASSLDAWTSGRVYEQFFGPGTRLTVL.

The rearrangement joins TRBV28 to TRBJ2-6; the D is unclear. Trimming took 3 bases from V and 13 from J, leaving 10 bases between them. The CDR3 length is 12 residues. Germline values: CDR1 MDHEN, CDR2 SYDVKM. The CDR3 here is CASSFGPRVLTF. The CDR3 bases are TGTGCCAGCAGTTTTGGGCCCCGGGTCCTGACTTTC.

The chain carries TRBV13 and TRBJ2-5; possibly TRBD2 for D (5 bases). The germline gives CDR1 PRHDT, CDR2 FYEKMQ (reference sequence). The CDR3 spans 14 residues. V lost 6 bases, J lost 5 bases, and 16 bases lay in between. As DNA, the CDR3 is TGTGCCAGCAGGAAACTAGGTTTAGGTGAGACCCAGTACTTC. It yields the protein CASRKLGLGETQYF.